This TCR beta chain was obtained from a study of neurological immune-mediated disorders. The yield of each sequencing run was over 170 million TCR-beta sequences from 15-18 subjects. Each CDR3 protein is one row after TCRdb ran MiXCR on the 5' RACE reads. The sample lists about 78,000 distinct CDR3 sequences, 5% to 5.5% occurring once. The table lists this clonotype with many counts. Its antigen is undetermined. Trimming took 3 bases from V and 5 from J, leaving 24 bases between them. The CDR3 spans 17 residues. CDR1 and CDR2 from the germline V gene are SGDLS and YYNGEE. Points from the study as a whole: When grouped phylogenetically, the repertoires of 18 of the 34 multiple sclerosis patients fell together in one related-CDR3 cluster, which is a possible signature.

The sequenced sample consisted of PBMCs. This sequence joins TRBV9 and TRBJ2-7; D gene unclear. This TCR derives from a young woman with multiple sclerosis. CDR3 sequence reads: CASSGPRRATSPHEQYF. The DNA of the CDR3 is TGTGCCAGCAGCGGCCCCAGAAGAGCAACTTCCCCCCACGAGCAGTACTTC.